Sequencing of this TCR beta chain was carried out in a study of blood T cell repertoires in COVID-19. Study information: Donors in the United States, Italy and Spain gave samples during acute or convalescent COVID-19. The cDNA or gDNA used as material had been derived from T cells, B-cell-depleted T cells, or PBMCs.

Original analysis: Using reference gene primer amplification, nucleated cell counts were estimated. Here immunoSEQ multiplex PCR was the method, and the copy in TCRdb shows in-frame clones only, minus some. That table is the source of V, J and clone size, and D and trimming were worked out from the DNA. This sample has about 220,000 clones, with around 81% found just once. The CDR3 runs to 16 residues. Looked up from germline, CDR1 is KGHDR and CDR2 is SFDVKD. V lost 2 bases, J lost 2 bases, and 5 bases stayed unmatched. Sequenced input: peripheral blood. V usage is TRBV24-1 and J usage is TRBJ1-5; 7 positions match TRBD1. This TCR came from a human donor in a cohort sampled during active COVID-19. The CDR3 sequence: CATSDSGGTGNQPQHF. The CDR3 DNA reads TGTGCCACCAGTGATTCTGGCGGGACAGGCAATCAGCCCCAGCATTTT.